These 15 T cell receptor beta chains came from one sample sequenced in a study of identical twins. In TCRdb, the 5' RACE reads were re-called with MiXCR into one record per CDR3 protein. The sample holds about 390,000 distinct CDR3 sequences, approximately 8.8% seen once. Specimen: naive T cells sorted from blood. Every receptor here comes from a woman aged 45-59 years in good health.

J is TRBJ2-3 and V is TRBV7-2; TRBD2 agrees at 11 bases. Per the germline V gene, CDR1 is SGHTA and CDR2 is FQGNSA. The CDR3 has 14 amino acids. Trimming at V came to 6 bases and at J to 8 bases, leaving 7 bases not matched to a gene. The CDR3: CASSSGRAFVTQYF. Written as DNA, the CDR3 is TGTGCCAGCAGTAGCGGGAGGGCCTTCGTTACGCAGTATTTT.

In DNA form, the CDR3 reads TGCGCCAGCAGCTTGGAAGCGGGAAGGACAGATACGCAGTATTTT. Amino acid sequence: CASSLEAGRTDTQYF. V is TRBV5-1 and J is TRBJ2-3, with TRBD2 matching 7 bases. Trimming removed 0 bases from V and 3 bases from J; junction bases left unmatched: 4. CDR1 is SGHRS and CDR2 is YFSETQ in the germline V gene. The CDR3 totals 15 residues. Together with reference TRBV5-1 and TRBJ2-3, the CDR3 gives the full variable domain: KAGVTQTPRYLIKTRGQQVTLSCSPISGHRSVSWYQQTPGQGLQFLFEYFSETQRNKGNFPGRFSGRQFSNSRSEMNVSTLELGDSALYLCASSLEAGRTDTQYFGPGTRLTVL.

This clonotype was seen only a few times. V gene TRBV6-5 combines with J gene TRBJ2-1; D may be TRBD2 (5 bases). CDR1 is MNHEY and CDR2 is SVGAGI in the germline V gene. The CDR3 extends over 18 amino acids. The V end was cut by 4 bases, the J end by 2 bases, with 21 bases between. The CDR3 DNA reads as TGTGCCAGCAGTTTGGGTCTCCTCGGCGGGCCGACCTACAATGAGCAGTTCTTC. This gives the protein CASSLGLLGGPTYNEQFF.

The chain has TRBV7-9 and TRBJ2-7, with D uncertain. Germline loops: CDR1 SEHNR, CDR2 FQNEAQ (reference sequence). The CDR3 covers 15 residues. Trimming took off 8 bases at V and 0 bases at J, with 17 bases between the two ends. CDR3 DNA: TGTGCCAGCGAAGTCTCCGCAACGATCTCCTACGAGCAGTACTTC. Amino acid sequence: CASEVSATISYEQYF.

The V gene is TRBV11-2, the J gene TRBJ2-1, with 7 bases fitting TRBD2. This CDR3 is built from 13 residues. V gave up 6 bases and J gave up 6 bases; unmatched junction bases: 5. The germline gives CDR1 SGHAT, CDR2 FQNNGV. The CDR3 DNA reads as TGTGCCAGCAGGTTGCTAGCGGTCAATGAGCAGTTCTTC. Amino acids: CASRLLAVNEQFF.

The chain is built from TRBV20-1 and TRBJ2-5; 9 bases are shared with TRBD2. V lost 3 bases, J lost 2 bases, and 7 bases stayed unmatched. This CDR3 is built from 15 residues. The germline V gene has CDR1 DFQATT and CDR2 SNEGSKA (reference sequence). The CDR3 sequence is CSASIPSGAQETQYF. DNA for the CDR3: TGCAGTGCTAGCATCCCTAGCGGGGCTCAAGAGACCCAGTACTTC.

This clonotype was observed many times. The chain recombines TRBV28 with TRBJ2-1, with 8 bases fitting TRBD1. The V segment lost 6 bases and the J segment 8 bases; nucleotides outside the gene matches: 9. Looked up from germline, CDR1 is MDHEN and CDR2 is SYDVKM. The CDR3 has 14 residues. CDR3: CASRFRGPWDEQFF. The CDR3 DNA reads TGTGCCAGCAGATTCAGGGGGCCCTGGGATGAGCAGTTCTTC.

This clonotype has at least ten counts. J is TRBJ2-1 and V is TRBV5-1; 12 nucleotides agree with TRBD2. The CDR3 covers 14 residues. V shed 7 bases and J 4 bases; nucleotides not matched to a gene: 3. Germline CDR1 is SGHRS and CDR2 is YFSETQ. The DNA of the CDR3 is TGCGCCAGCGCACTAGCGGGAGGATACAATGAGCAGTTCTTC. This encodes CASALAGGYNEQFF.

This chain uses TRBV14 with TRBJ2-1, with 7 bases lining up with TRBD1. CDR1 is SGHDN and CDR2 is FVKESK in the germline V gene. The ends lost 0 bases at V and 4 bases at J; junction bases unmatched: 6. CDR3 length: 16 residues. DNA for the CDR3: TGTGCCAGCAGCCAAGAGACAGGGCTTACGTACAATGAGCAGTTCTTC. Protein: CASSQETGLTYNEQFF.

This clonotype was found many times. The chain uses TRBV27 and TRBJ1-1, with 8 bases identical to TRBD1. The germline V gene encodes CDR1 MNHEY and CDR2 SMNVEV (reference sequence). The CDR3 contains 13 residues. V shed 6 bases, J shed 0 bases, and the junction held 0 bases outside the gene matches. The CDR3 DNA sequence: TGTGCCAGCAGGACAGGGGTGAACACTGAAGCTTTCTTT. It translates to CASRTGVNTEAFF.

This clonotype has ten or more counts. The rearrangement links TRBV5-1 to TRBJ2-1, with D tentatively TRBD2 (6 bases). Trimming took off 4 bases at V and 0 bases at J, with 11 bases between the two ends. The V gene's germline CDR1 is SGHRS and CDR2 YFSETQ. CDR3 length: 15 amino acids. CDR3 protein: CASSRYGSSYNEQFF. CDR3 DNA: TGCGCCAGCAGCCGATACGGGAGCTCCTACAATGAGCAGTTCTTC.

V is TRBV6-6 and J is TRBJ2-3; D is uncertain. The CDR3 consists of 13 residues. The germline gives CDR1 MNHNY, CDR2 SVGAGI (reference sequence). V was pared by 6 bases and J by 2 bases, with 9 bases between. CDR3 amino acids: CASRDVHTDTQYF. The CDR3 nucleotides are TGTGCCAGCAGAGACGTCCACACAGATACGCAGTATTTT.

The J gene is TRBJ1-4, the V gene TRBV7-8, with D possibly matching TRBD1 (6 bases). The CDR3 contains 15 residues. CDR1 SGHVS and CDR2 FQNEAQ come from the germline V gene. Trimming cost V 6 bases and J 8 bases, with 19 bases left between them. CDR3 loop: CASRVGGGRGEKLFF. In DNA form, the CDR3 reads TGTGCCAGCAGAGTAGGGGGGGGGCGAGGCGAAAAACTGTTTTTT.

This clonotype was detected ten times or more. The gene calls are TRBV12-3 or TRBV12-4 and TRBJ1-2, with 10 bases aligning to TRBD1. The CDR3 has 15 residues. Germline trimming cut 5 bases from V and 8 bases from J; bases unmatched to any gene: 11. The CDR3 DNA is TGTGCCAGCAGTCCACGGGACAGGGGAAGAGGGGGCTACACCTTC. Translated: CASSPRDRGRGGYTF.

Remarks on this clonotype: The CDR3 end shows no conserved phenylalanine or tryptophan, and so a read error is likely. This chain connects TRBV12-3 or TRBV12-4 to TRBJ1-5; no definite D call. Trimming shortened V by 6 bases and J by 3 bases, and 3 bases separated the two germline ends. The CDR3 sequence is 11 residues long. This CDR3 is CASSLNQPQHS. As DNA, the CDR3 is TGTGCCAGCAGCCTCAATCAGCCCCAGCATTCT.